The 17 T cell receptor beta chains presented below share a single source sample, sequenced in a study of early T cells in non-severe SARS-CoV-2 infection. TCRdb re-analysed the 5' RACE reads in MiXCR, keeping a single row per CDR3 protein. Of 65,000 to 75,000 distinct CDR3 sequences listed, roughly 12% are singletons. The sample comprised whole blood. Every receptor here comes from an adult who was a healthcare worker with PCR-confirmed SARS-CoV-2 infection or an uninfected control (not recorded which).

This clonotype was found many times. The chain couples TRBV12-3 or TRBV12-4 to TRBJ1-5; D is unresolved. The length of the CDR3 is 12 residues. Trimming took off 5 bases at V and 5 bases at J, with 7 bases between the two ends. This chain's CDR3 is CASSHGDQPQHF. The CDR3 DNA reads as TGTGCCAGCAGTCACGGGGATCAGCCCCAGCATTTT.

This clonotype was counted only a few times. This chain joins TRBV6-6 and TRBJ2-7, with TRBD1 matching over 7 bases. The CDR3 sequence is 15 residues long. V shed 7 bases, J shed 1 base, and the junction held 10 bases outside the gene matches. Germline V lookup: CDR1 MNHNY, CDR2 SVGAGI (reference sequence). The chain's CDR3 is CASIPSRDRSYEQYF. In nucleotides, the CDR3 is TGTGCCAGCATTCCCTCCCGGGACAGATCCTACGAGCAGTACTTC.

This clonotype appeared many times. CDR3 residues: CASSVETSGSRKQFF. The CDR3, as DNA: TGTGCCAGCAGCGTAGAAACTAGCGGGAGCCGAAAGCAGTTCTTC. The genes are TRBV9 and TRBJ2-1, with TRBD2 identical over 11 bases. The V gene end was trimmed by 0 bases and the J gene end by 11 bases; junction bases not matched to a gene: 7. The germline CDR1 and CDR2 sequences are SGDLS and YYNGEE. The CDR3 sequence is 15 residues long.

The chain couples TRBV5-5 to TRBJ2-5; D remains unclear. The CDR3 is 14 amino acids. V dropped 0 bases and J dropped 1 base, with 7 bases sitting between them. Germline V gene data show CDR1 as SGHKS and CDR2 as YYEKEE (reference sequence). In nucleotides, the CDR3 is TGTGCCAGCAGCTTGGCAGGCTTCCAAGAGACCCAGTACTTC. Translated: CASSLAGFQETQYF. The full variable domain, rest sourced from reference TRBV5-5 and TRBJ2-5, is DAGVTQSPTHLIKTRGQQVTLRCSPISGHKSVSWYQQVLGQGPQFIFQYYEKEERGRGNFPDRFSARQFPNYSSELNVNALLLGDSALYLCASSLAGFQETQYFGPGTRLLVL.

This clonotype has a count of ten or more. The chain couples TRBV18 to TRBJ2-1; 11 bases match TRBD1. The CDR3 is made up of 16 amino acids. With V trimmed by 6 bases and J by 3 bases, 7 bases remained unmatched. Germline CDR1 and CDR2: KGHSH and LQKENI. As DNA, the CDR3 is TGTGCCAGCTCCCAAGCCGGGACAGGGGGCTACAATGAGCAGTTCTTC. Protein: CASSQAGTGGYNEQFF.

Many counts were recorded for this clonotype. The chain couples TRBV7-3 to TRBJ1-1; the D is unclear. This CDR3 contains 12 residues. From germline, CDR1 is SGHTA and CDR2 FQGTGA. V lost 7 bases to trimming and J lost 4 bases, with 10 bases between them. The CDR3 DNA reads TGTGCCAGCACACGCCGGGCCACTGAAGCTTTCTTT. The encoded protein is CASTRRATEAFF.

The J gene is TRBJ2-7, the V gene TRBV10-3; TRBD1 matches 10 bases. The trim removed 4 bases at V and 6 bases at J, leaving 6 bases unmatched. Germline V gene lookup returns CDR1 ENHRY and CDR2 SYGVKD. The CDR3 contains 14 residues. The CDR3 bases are TGTGCCATCAGTGCAACCGGGACAGGGGTCGAGCAGTACTTC. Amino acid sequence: CAISATGTGVEQYF.

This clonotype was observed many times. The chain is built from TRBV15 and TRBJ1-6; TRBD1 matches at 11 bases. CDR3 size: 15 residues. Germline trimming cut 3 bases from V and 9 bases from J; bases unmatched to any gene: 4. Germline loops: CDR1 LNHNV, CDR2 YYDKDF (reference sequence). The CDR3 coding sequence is TGTGCCACCAGCAGGGACAGGGGGCTCACTTCACCCCTCCACTTT. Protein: CATSRDRGLTSPLHF.

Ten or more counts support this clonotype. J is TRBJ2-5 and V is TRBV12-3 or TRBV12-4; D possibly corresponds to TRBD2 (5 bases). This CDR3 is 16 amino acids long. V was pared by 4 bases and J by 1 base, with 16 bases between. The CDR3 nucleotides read TGTGCCAGCAGTTCCCCCCTGGGTAGCGCCCAAGAGACCCAGTACTTC. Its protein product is CASSSPLGSAQETQYF.

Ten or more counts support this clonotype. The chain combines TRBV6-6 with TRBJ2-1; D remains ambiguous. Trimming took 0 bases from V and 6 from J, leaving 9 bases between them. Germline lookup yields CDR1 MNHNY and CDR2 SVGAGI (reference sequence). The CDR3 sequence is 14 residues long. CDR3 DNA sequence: TGTGCCAGCAGTTACTCGGAAGGTTCCAATGAGCAGTTCTTC. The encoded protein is CASSYSEGSNEQFF.

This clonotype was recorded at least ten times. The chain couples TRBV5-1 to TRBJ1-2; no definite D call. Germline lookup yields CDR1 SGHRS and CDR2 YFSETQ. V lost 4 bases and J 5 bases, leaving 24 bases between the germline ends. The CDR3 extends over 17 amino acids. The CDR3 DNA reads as TGCGCCAGCAGCCCCCGAGTGGTAGACTCATCAGGTTATGGCTACACCTTC. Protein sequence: CASSPRVVDSSGYGYTF.

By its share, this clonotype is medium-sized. CDR3 DNA: TGTGCCAGCAGTGACTCTAGGACAGGGGCGTCCGGGGAGCTGTTTTTT. It codes for CASSDSRTGASGELFF. This rearrangement joins TRBV6-4 to TRBJ2-2; 9 bases map to TRBD1. The CDR3 loop spans 16 amino acids. The germline V gene encodes CDR1 MRHNA and CDR2 SNTAGT. Trimming cost V 0 bases and J 6 bases; bases outside gene matches: 5.

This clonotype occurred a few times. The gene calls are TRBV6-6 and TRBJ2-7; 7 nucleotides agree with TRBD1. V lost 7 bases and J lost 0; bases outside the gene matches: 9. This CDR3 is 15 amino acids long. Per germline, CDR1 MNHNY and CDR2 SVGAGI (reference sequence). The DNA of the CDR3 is TGTGCCAGCACCCGAAGCGACAGGGCCTCCTACGAGCAGTACTTC. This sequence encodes CASTRSDRASYEQYF.

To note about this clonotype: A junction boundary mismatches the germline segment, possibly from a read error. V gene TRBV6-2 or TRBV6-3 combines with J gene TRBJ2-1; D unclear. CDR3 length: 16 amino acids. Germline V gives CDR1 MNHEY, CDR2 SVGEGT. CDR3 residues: CASSYSIGRLAYEQLF. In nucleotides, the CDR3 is TGTGCCAGCAGTTACTCGATTGGCAGGTTAGCCTATGAGCAGCTCTTC.

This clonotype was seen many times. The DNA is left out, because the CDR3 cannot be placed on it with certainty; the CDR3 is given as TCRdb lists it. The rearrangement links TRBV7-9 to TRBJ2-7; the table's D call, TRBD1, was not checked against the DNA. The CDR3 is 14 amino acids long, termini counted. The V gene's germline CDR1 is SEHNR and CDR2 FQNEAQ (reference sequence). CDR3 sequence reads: CASSAGVAGGARGF.

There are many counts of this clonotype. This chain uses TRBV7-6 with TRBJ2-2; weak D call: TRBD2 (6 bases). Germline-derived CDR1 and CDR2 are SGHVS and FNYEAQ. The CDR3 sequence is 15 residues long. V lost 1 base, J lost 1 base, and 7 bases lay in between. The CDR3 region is CASSLVSGNTGELFF. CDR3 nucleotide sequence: TGTGCCAGCAGCTTAGTTAGCGGGAACACCGGGGAGCTGTTTTTT.

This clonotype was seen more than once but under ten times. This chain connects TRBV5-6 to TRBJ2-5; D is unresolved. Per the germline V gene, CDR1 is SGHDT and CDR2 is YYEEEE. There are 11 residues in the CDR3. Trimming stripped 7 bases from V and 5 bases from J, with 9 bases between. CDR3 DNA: TGTGCCAGCTCATTCGTGGAGACCCAGTACTTC. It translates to CASSFVETQYF.